The sequence of this T cell receptor (beta chain) was determined in a study of blood T cell repertoires in COVID-19. The overall study: Donors in the United States, Italy and Spain gave samples during acute or convalescent COVID-19.

Clones were read by immunoSEQ multiplex PCR, and TCRdb kept only the in-frame ones, dropping some. The sample yields 200,000 to 250,000 clones, 82% seen once. This CDR3 spans 15 amino acids. V dropped 4 bases and J dropped 7; count of bases not matched to a gene: 8. Germline assignment: CDR1 ENHRY and CDR2 SYGVKD. Participant reports of clinical history set cohort assignment. Donors of Cohort 3 who recovered were those that had two negative PCRs, clearance, or symptom resolution. V and J are TRBV10-3 and TRBJ1-4; the match to TRBD1 covers 8 bases. The sequence was collected from a man between 35 and 55 years old who had recovered from COVID-19. Sequencing was carried out using PBMCs or T cells enriched from blood (not recorded which). The DNA for the CDR3 is TGTGCCATCAGTGGTTCCCAGGGGGCGGGTGAAAAACTGTTTTTT. It is translated as CAISGSQGAGEKLFF.